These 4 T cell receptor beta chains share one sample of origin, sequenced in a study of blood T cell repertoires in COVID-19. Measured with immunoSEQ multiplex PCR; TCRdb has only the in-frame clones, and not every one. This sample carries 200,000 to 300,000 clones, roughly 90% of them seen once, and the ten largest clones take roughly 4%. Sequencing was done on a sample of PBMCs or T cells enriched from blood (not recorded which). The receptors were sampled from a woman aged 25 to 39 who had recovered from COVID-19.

The CDR3 DNA reads as TGCGCCAGCAGCCAAGATAGCAGTGTCCTCCACTTT. Translated, it gives CASSQDSSVLHF. The chain joins TRBV4-3 to TRBJ1-6; the D is unclear. This CDR3 is 12 amino acids long. Germline assignment: CDR1 LGHNA and CDR2 YSLEER. With 0 bases removed from V and 15 bases from J, the gap between germline ends came to 9 bases.

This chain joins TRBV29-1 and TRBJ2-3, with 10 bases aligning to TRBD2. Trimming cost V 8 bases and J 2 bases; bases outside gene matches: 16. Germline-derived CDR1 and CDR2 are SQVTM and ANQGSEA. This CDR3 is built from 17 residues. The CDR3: CSPRLAGDPVNTDTQYF. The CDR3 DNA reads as TGCAGCCCCCGGCTAGCGGGAGATCCGGTAAACACAGATACGCAGTATTTT.

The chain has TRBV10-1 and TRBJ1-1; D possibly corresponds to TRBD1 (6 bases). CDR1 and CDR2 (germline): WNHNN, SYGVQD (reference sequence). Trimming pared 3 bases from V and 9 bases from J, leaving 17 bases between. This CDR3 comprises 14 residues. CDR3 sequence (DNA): TGCGCCAGCAGTGATACTTACAGGGCGCGACAAGCTTTCTTT. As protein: CASSDTYRARQAFF.

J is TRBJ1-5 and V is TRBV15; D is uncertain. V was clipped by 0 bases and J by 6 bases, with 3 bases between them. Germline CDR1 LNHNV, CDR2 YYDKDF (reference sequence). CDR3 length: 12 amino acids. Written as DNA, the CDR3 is TGTGCCACCAGCAGAGACCGTCAGCCCCAGCATTTT. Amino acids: CATSRDRQPQHF. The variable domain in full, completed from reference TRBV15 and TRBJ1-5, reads DAMVIQNPRYQVTQFGKPVTLSCSQTLNHNVMYWYQQKSSQAPKLLFHYYDKDFNNEADTPDNFQSRRPNTSFCFLDIRSPGLGDTAMYLCATSRDRQPQHFGDGTRLSIL.